The entry below gives a single T cell receptor beta chain sequence along with its context. Assay: immunoSEQ multiplex PCR; the TCRdb copy retains only in-frame clones and omits some. This sample has 65,000 to 90,000 clones, with around 90% found just once. The data stem from a study of technical replicates of blood from several donors. Germline CDR1 is MGHRA and CDR2 is YSYEKL. V lost 4 bases and J lost 0, with 19 bases in between. This CDR3 comprises 17 residues. The chain combines TRBV4-1 with TRBJ2-7, with D unclear. The sequenced material came from T cells isolated from PBMCs. The origin of this receptor is a human donor in good health. CDR3 nucleotide sequence: TGCGCCAGCAGCCCGGGTGTTGGAAAACCCGACTCCTACGAGCAGTACTTC. Encoded protein: CASSPGVGKPDSYEQYF.